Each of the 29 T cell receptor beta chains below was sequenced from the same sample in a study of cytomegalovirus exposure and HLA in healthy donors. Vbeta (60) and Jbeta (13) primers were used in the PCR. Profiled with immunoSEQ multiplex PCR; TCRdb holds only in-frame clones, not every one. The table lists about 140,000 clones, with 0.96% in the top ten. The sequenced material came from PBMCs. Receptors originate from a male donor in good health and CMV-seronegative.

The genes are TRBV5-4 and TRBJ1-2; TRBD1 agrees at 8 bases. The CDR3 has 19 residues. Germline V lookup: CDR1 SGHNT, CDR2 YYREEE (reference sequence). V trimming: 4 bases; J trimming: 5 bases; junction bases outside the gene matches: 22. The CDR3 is CASSRNGGIGTGGDYGYTF. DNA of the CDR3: TGTGCCAGCAGCCGAAACGGGGGGATCGGAACAGGGGGTGATTATGGCTACACCTTC. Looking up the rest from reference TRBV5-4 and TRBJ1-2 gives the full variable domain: ETGVTQSPTHLIKTRGQQVTLRCSSQSGHNTVSWYQQALGQGPQFIFQYYREEENGRGNFPPRFSGLQFPNYSSELNVNALELDDSALYLCASSRNGGIGTGGDYGYTFGSGTRLTVV.

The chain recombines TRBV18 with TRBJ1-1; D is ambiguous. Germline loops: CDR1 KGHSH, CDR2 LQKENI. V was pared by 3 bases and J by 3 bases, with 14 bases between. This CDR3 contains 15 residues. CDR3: CASSPWALGDTEAFF. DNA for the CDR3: TGTGCCAGCTCACCCTGGGCGCTTGGTGACACTGAAGCTTTCTTT.

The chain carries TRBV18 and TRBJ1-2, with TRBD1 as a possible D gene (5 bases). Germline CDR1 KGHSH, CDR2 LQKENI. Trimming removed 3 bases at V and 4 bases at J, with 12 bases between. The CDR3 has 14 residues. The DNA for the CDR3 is TGTGCCAGCTCACCCCTTGACAGTCTCTATGGCTACACCTTC. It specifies CASSPLDSLYGYTF.

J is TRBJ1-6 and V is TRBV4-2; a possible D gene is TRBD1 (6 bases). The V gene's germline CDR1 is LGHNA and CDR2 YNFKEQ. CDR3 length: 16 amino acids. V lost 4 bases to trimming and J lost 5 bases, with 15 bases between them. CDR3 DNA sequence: TGTGCCAGCAGCCTAGCTACCAGGACAGATAATTCACCCCTCCACTTT. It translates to CASSLATRTDNSPLHF.

Here the CDR3 reads CASSLSGGAVETQYF. CDR3 nucleotide sequence: TGCGCCAGCAGCTTGTCGGGGGGGGCGGTTGAGACCCAGTACTTC. J is TRBJ2-5 and V is TRBV5-1; 8 bases line up with TRBD2. Germline CDR1 and CDR2: SGHRS and YFSETQ. The CDR3 totals 15 residues. V shed 1 base and J 5 bases; nucleotides not matched to a gene: 7. Combining the CDR3 with reference TRBV5-1 and TRBJ2-5 gives the whole variable domain KAGVTQTPRYLIKTRGQQVTLSCSPISGHRSVSWYQQTPGQGLQFLFEYFSETQRNKGNFPGRFSGRQFSNSRSEMNVSTLELGDSALYLCASSLSGGAVETQYFGPGTRLLVL.

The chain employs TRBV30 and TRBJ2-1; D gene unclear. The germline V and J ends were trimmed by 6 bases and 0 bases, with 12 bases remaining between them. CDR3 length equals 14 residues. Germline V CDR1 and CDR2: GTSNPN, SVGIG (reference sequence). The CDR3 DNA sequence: TGTGCCTGTCCGACTGAGAGCTCCTACAATGAGCAGTTCTTC. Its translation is CACPTESSYNEQFF.

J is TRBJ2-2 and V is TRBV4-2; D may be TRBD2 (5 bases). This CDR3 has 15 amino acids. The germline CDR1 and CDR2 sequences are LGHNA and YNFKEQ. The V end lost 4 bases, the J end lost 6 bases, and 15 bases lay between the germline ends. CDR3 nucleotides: TGTGCCAGCAGCCTCACGGACTCGAGAGCCGGGGAGCTGTTTTTT. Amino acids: CASSLTDSRAGELFF.

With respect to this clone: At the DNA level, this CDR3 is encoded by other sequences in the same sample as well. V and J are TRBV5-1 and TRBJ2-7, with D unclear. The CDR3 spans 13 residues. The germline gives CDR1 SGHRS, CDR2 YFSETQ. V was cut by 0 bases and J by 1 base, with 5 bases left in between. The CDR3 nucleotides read TGCGCCAGCAGCTTGGGGAGTTCCTACGAGCAGTACTTC. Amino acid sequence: CASSLGSSYEQYF.

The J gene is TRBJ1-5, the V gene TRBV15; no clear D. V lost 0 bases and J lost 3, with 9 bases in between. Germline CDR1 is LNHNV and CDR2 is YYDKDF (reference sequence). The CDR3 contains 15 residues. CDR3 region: CATSREGTDNQPQHF. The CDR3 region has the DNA TGTGCCACCAGCAGAGAAGGAACAGACAATCAGCCCCAGCATTTT. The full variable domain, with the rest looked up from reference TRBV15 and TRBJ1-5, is DAMVIQNPRYQVTQFGKPVTLSCSQTLNHNVMYWYQQKSSQAPKLLFHYYDKDFNNEADTPDNFQSRRPNTSFCFLDIRSPGLGDTAMYLCATSREGTDNQPQHFGDGTRLSIL.

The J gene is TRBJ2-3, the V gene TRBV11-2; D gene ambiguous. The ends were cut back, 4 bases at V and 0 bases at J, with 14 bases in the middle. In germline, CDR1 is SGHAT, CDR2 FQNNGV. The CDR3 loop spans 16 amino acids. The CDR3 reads CASSSTLTSSTDTQYF. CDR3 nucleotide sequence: TGTGCCAGCAGCTCCACTCTTACCTCTAGCACAGATACGCAGTATTTT.

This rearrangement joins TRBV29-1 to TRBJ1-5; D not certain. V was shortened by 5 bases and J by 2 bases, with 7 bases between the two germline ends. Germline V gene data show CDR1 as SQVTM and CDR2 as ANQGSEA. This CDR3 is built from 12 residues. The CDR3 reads CSVRQGNQPQHF. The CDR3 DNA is TGCAGCGTTCGGCAGGGCAATCAGCCCCAGCATTTT.

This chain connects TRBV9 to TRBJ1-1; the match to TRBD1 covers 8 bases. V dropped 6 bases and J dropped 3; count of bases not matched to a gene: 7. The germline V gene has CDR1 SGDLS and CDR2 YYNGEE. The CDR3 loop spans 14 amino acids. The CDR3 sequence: CASTNRGEDTEAFF. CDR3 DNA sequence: TGTGCCAGCACCAACAGGGGGGAGGACACTGAAGCTTTCTTT.

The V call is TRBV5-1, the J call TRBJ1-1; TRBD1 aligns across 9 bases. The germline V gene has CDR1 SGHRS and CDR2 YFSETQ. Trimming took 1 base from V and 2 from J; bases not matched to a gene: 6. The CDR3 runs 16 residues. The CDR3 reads CASSLPKDRGNTEAFF. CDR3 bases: TGCGCCAGCAGCTTGCCTAAGGACAGGGGTAACACTGAAGCTTTCTTT.

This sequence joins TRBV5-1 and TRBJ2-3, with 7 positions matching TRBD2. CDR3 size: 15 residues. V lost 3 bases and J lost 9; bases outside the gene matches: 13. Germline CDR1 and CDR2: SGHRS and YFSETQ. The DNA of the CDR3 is TGCGCCAGCAGCTGGGGGGGGAGGCGAGATTTGACGCAGTATTTT. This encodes CASSWGGRRDLTQYF.

CDR3 sequence: CASIPGSWMNTEAFF. The CDR3 coding sequence is TGTGCCTCTATCCCCGGGTCGTGGATGAACACTGAAGCTTTCTTT. The J gene is TRBJ1-1, the V gene TRBV30; unclear D gene. The CDR3 is made up of 15 amino acids. Trimming took 7 bases from V and 0 from J, leaving 18 bases between them. Germline V lookup: CDR1 GTSNPN, CDR2 SVGIG (reference sequence).

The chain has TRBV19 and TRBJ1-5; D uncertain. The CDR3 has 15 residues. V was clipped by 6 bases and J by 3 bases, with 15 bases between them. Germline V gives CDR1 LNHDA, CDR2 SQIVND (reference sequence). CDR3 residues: CASSPLQATNQPQHF. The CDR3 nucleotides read TGTGCCAGTAGCCCCCTCCAGGCGACCAATCAGCCCCAGCATTTT.

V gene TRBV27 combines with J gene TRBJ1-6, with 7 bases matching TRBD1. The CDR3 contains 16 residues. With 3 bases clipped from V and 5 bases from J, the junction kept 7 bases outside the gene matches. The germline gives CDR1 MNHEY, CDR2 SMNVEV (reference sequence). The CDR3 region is CASSFLAGTDNSPLHF. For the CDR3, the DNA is TGTGCCAGCAGTTTCCTCGCCGGGACAGATAATTCACCCCTCCACTTT.

The CDR3 coding sequence is TGTGCCGGACATACAGACAGTAATGAAAAACTGTTTTTT. Encoded protein: CAGHTDSNEKLFF. The chain is built from TRBV6-1 and TRBJ1-4; possibly TRBD1 for D (5 bases). The CDR3 covers 13 residues. Germline assignment: CDR1 MNHNS and CDR2 SASEGT. With 11 bases removed from V and 4 bases from J, the gap between germline ends came to 14 bases.

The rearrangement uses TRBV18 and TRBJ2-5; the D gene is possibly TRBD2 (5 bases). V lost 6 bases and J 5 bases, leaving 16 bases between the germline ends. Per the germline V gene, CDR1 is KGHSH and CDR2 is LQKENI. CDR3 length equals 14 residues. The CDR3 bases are TGTGCCAGCTCCCCCGGAGGCAAGGAGGAGACCCAGTACTTC. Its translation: CASSPGGKEETQYF.

The CDR3 DNA sequence: TGCGCCAGCAGCTTGTCTGGGACAGGGGGTGAAAAACTGTTTTTT. Protein: CASSLSGTGGEKLFF. The genes are TRBV5-1 and TRBJ1-4, with 11 bases lining up with TRBD1. Germline CDR1 reads SGHRS; CDR2 reads YFSETQ. This CDR3 contains 15 residues. V lost 1 base, J lost 7 bases, and 3 bases stayed unmatched.

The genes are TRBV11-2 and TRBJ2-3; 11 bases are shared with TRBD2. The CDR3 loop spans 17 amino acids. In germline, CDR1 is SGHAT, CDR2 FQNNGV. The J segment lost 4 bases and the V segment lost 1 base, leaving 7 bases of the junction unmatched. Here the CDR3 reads CASSLGTSGRWSDTQYF. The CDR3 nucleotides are TGTGCCAGCAGCTTAGGAACTAGCGGGAGATGGTCAGATACGCAGTATTTT. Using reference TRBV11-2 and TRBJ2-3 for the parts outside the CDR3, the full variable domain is EAGVAQSPRYKIIEKRQSVAFWCNPISGHATLYWYQQILGQGPKLLIQFQNNGVVDDSQLPKDRFSAERLKGVDSTLKIQPAKLEDSAVYLCASSLGTSGRWSDTQYFGPGTRLTVL.

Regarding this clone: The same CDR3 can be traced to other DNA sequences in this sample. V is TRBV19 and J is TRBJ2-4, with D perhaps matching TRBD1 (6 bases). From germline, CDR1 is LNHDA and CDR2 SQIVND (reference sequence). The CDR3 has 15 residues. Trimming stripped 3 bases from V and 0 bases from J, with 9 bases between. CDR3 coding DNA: TGTGCCAGTAGTATCACAGGGATAGCCAAAAACATTCAGTACTTC. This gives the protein CASSITGIAKNIQYF.

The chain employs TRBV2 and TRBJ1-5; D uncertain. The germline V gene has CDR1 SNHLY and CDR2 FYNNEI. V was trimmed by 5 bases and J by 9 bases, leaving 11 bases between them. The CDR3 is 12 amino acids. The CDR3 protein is CASSRANVPQHF. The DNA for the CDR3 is TGTGCCAGCAGTCGAGCGAATGTGCCCCAGCATTTT.

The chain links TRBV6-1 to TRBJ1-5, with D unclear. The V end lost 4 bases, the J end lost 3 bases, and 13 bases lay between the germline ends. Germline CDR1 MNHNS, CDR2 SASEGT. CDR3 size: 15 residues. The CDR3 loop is CASSAQSWANQPQHF. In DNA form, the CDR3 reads TGTGCCAGCAGTGCCCAGTCCTGGGCCAATCAGCCCCAGCATTTT.

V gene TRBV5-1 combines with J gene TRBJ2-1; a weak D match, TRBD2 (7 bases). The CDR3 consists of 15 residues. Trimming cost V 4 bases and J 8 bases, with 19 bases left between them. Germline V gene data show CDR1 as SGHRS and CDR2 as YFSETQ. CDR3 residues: CASSPRPGGVHEQFF. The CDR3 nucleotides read TGCGCCAGCAGCCCCAGACCGGGGGGCGTCCATGAGCAGTTCTTC.

The CDR3 here is CASSISGGARTDTQYF. The CDR3 bases are TGTGCCAGCAGCATAAGCGGGGGGGCTAGGACAGATACGCAGTATTTT. The chain combines TRBV9 with TRBJ2-3, with 10 positions matching TRBD2. The V segment lost 4 bases and the J segment 3 bases; nucleotides outside the gene matches: 8. There are 16 residues in the CDR3. From germline, CDR1 is SGDLS and CDR2 YYNGEE.

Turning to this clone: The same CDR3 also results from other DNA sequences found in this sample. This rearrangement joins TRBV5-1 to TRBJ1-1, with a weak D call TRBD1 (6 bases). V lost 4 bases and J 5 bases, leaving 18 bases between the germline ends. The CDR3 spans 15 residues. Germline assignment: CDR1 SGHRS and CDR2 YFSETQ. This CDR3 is CASSPEGGRGTEAFF. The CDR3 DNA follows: TGCGCCAGCAGCCCCGAGGGGGGGAGAGGGACTGAAGCTTTCTTT.

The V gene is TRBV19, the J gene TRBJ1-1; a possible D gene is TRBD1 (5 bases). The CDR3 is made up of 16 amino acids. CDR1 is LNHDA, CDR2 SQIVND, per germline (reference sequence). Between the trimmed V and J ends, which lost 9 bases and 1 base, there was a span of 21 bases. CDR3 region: CASLPRGVPRNTEAFF. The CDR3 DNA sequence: TGTGCCAGCCTACCTCGGGGGGTTCCACGGAACACTGAAGCTTTCTTT.

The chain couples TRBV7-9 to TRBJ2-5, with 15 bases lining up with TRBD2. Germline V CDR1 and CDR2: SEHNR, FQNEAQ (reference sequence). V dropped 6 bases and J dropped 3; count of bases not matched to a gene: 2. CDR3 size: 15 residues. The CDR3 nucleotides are TGTGCCAGCAGTGGACTAGCGGGGGGGGAAGAGACCCAGTACTTC. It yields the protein CASSGLAGGEETQYF.